The 10 T cell receptor beta chains listed next were all sequenced from one sample in a study of sequential checkpoint blockade in melanoma. Indicated treatment: randomized to nivolumab then ipilimumab (arm A) or the reverse (arm B). Some clones are missing from TCRdb's copy, which holds only in-frame ones; the method was immunoSEQ multiplex PCR. This repertoire shows 20,000 or so clones, about 81% found once; its top ten account for roughly two fifths. The sequences come from CD8+ T cells sorted from blood (inferred from file names), collected from a patient given nivolumab and ipilimumab in sequence. The receptor set was obtained from a human donor with melanoma.

V is TRBV7-8 and J is TRBJ2-1, with TRBD2 matching 8 bases. CDR1 and CDR2 (germline): SGHVS, FQNEAQ. V gave up 4 bases and J gave up 8 bases; unmatched junction bases: 16. The CDR3 length is 17 residues. This CDR3 is CASSSRGPRGAEDEQFF. The CDR3 DNA reads TGTGCCAGCAGCTCGCGTGGCCCGCGGGGGGCCGAGGATGAGCAGTTCTTC.

This clone was recorded once. V gene TRBV6-1 combines with J gene TRBJ1-1, with TRBD1 matching over 8 bases. J gave up 11 bases and V 6 bases, and 11 bases lay outside the gene matches. Germline V lookup: CDR1 MNHNS, CDR2 SASEGT. The CDR3 is 13 residues long. This chain's CDR3 is CASSRFEDRAAFF. The DNA of the CDR3 is TGTGCCAGCAGCCGATTTGAGGACAGGGCTGCTTTCTTT.

V usage is TRBV2 and J usage is TRBJ1-5, with a possible D match to TRBD1 (5 bases). Trimming removed 3 bases at V and 2 bases at J, with 14 bases between. The CDR3 is 16 residues long. CDR1 is SNHLY, CDR2 FYNNEI, per germline. This chain's CDR3 is CASSDFRRDGNQPQHF. The DNA for the CDR3 is TGTGCCAGCAGTGATTTTCGCAGGGATGGCAATCAGCCCCAGCATTTT.

The chain has TRBV29-1 and TRBJ2-7; no definite D call. This CDR3 has 15 amino acids. Germline loops: CDR1 SQVTM, CDR2 ANQGSEA. Trimming removed 0 bases from V and 0 bases from J, with 12 bases in between. The CDR3 DNA sequence: TGCAGCGTTGAAGAGCCCAGCGAAGGCTCCTACGAGCAGTACTTC. Its protein product is CSVEEPSEGSYEQYF.

The chain is built from TRBV6-6 and TRBJ1-1; no clear D gene. The V end lost 2 bases, the J end lost 3 bases, and 7 bases lay between the germline ends. Per the germline V gene, CDR1 is MNHNY and CDR2 is SVGAGI (reference sequence). The CDR3 runs to 13 residues. The CDR3: CASSYEADTEAFF. DNA of the CDR3: TGTGCCAGCAGTTACGAAGCGGACACTGAAGCTTTCTTT.

The chain carries TRBV28 and TRBJ1-1, with 7 bases that match TRBD1. The CDR3 has 14 residues. After removal of 2 bases from V and 1 base from J, the junction contained 1 base not matched to a gene. Per germline, CDR1 MDHEN and CDR2 SYDVKM. The CDR3 spells CASSLRTGNTEAFF. The DNA for the CDR3 is TGTGCCAGCAGTTTACGGACAGGGAACACTGAAGCTTTCTTT. The full variable domain, in which reference TRBV28 and TRBJ1-1 provide the parts outside the CDR3, is DVKVTQSSRYLVKRTGEKVFLECVQDMDHENMFWYRQDPGLGLRLIYFSYDVKMKEKGDIPEGYSVSREKKERFSLILESASTNQTSMYLCASSLRTGNTEAFFGQGTRLTVV.

The rearrangement links TRBV7-9 to TRBJ2-7; 9 bases are a match to TRBD1. Germline CDR1 reads SEHNR; CDR2 reads FQNEAQ (reference sequence). The CDR3 loop spans 14 amino acids. The J segment lost 3 bases and the V segment lost 5 bases, leaving 5 bases of the junction unmatched. The CDR3 sequence is CASSDRDRDYEQYF. The CDR3 DNA follows: TGTGCCAGCAGCGACCGGGACAGGGACTACGAGCAGTACTTC.

This rearrangement joins TRBV9 to TRBJ2-7; weak D call: TRBD2 (5 bases). V was clipped by 0 bases and J by 2 bases, with 12 bases between them. CDR3 length equals 15 residues. Germline lookup yields CDR1 SGDLS and CDR2 YYNGEE. CDR3 protein: CASSVGASSTYEQYF. The CDR3 coding sequence is TGTGCCAGCAGCGTAGGGGCTAGCTCAACCTACGAGCAGTACTTC.

In its sample, this clone was seen a few times. The chain uses TRBV19 and TRBJ2-7; TRBD1 is a possible D gene (5 bases). The CDR3 extends over 15 amino acids. V was shortened by 3 bases and J by 4 bases, with 16 bases between the two germline ends. Germline CDR1 LNHDA, CDR2 SQIVND (reference sequence). The CDR3 here is CASSIEPREGYEQYF. In DNA form, the CDR3 reads TGTGCCAGTAGTATTGAACCCAGGGAAGGATACGAGCAGTACTTC.

The chain recombines TRBV5-8 with TRBJ2-2, with D maybe TRBD2 (5 bases). This CDR3 contains 17 residues. V lost 1 base, J lost 3 bases, and 16 bases lay in between. Germline values: CDR1 SGHTS, CDR2 YDEGEE. The CDR3 DNA is TGTGCCAGCAGCTTGAGCGGAGCGAGTCTCGACACCGGGGAGCTGTTTTTT. Translated, it gives CASSLSGASLDTGELFF.